This T cell receptor (beta chain) originates from a study of spatial heterogeneity in lung cancer. With respect to this clonotype: Its antigen is not identified.

In the library, each TCR cDNA molecule bore its own unique molecular identifier. TCRdb ran MiXCR on the 5' RACE reads and lists one entry per CDR3 protein. The table has around 120,000 distinct CDR3 sequences, more than 9% seen once; the top ten hold roughly 17%. Documented time point: blood at routine non-recurrence follow-up after resection. No cell sorting; template was whole RNA from tumor, lung tissue or PBMC. The CDR3 contains 16 residues. V shed 5 bases, J shed 0 bases, and the junction held 5 bases outside the gene matches. General study results and limits: Blood contained ubiquitous expanded tumor TCRs more at resection than at follow-up.

The source was PBMCs, collected at follow-up. The chain links TRBV12-3 or TRBV12-4 to TRBJ1-5, with TRBD1 matching over 9 bases. This receptor was obtained from a male donor with early-stage non-small cell lung cancer. The CDR3 DNA reads as TGTGCCAGCAGTCGGACAGGGGTAAATAGCAATCAGCCCCAGCATTTT. The encoded protein is CASSRTGVNSNQPQHF.